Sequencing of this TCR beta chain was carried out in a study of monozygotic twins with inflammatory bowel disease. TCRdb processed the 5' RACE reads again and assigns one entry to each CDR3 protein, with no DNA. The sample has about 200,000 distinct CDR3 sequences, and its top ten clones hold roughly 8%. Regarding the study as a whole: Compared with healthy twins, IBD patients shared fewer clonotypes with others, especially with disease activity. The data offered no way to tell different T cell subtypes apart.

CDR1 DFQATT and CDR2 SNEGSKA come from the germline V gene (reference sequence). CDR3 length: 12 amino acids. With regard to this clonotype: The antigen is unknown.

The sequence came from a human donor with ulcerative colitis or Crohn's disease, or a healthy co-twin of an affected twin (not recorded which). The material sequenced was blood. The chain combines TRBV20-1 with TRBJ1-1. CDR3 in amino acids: CSATRVNTEAFF.